This T cell receptor (beta chain) was recorded in a study of CD8 T cells in ankylosing spondylitis. Study outcomes and limitations: Clones linked to disease were reported to show significant enrichment in matched ankylosing spondylitis synovial fluid.

Germline V gives CDR1 MNHEY, CDR2 SVGAGI. The length of the CDR3 is 11 residues. V lost 4 bases and J lost 7, with 7 bases in between. As to this clonotype: Its target is not known.

TCRdb re-called the 5' RACE reads through MiXCR, storing one row per CDR3 protein. The sample has 250,000 to 300,000 distinct CDR3 sequences, approximately 20% seen once; the top ten hold around 30%. J is TRBJ1-1 and V is TRBV6-5; no clear D gene. The origin of this receptor is a male donor with ankylosing spondylitis or in good health (not recorded which). The sequenced sample consisted of blood, either unsorted or a sorted T cell fraction (not recorded which). The CDR3 region is CASSSSGEAFF. For the CDR3, the DNA is TGTGCCAGCAGTTCGAGCGGTGAAGCTTTCTTT.